These T cell receptor beta chains were read from a single sample in a study of blood T cell repertoires in COVID-19. Assay used: immunoSEQ multiplex PCR; TCRdb lists only in-frame clones, some missing. The data contain about 310,000 clones, around nine tenths of them singletons. Sequenced material: peripheral blood. Receptors were obtained from a man aged 45 to 65 with active or convalescent COVID-19. Each CDR3 is given with its conserved first and last residue. D genes are given only for firm matches. Part of the rows lack a size; the others show once, few, many or a class for expanded clones.

CDR3 protein: CASNGRVGSYEQYF
CDR3 DNA: TGTGCCAGTAACGGCAGGGTAGGATCCTACGAGCAGTACTTC
J gene: TRBJ2-7
CDR3 length: 14
D gene: NA
V gene: TRBV19
clone size: NA

CDR3 protein: CASSPPQTGGYGYTF
CDR3 DNA: TGTGCCAGCTCACCACCACAGACAGGGGGCTATGGCTACACCTTC
J gene: TRBJ1-2
CDR3 length: 15
D gene: TRBD1
V gene: TRBV18
clone size: NA

CDR3 protein: CASSLAGAGGTDTQYF
CDR3 DNA: TGTGCCAGCAGCTTGGCCGGAGCGGGTGGAACAGATACGCAGTATTTT
J gene: TRBJ2-3
CDR3 length: 16
D gene: NA
V gene: TRBV5-4
clone size: NA

CDR3 protein: CASGLGTSGLETQYF
CDR3 DNA: TGTGCTAGTGGTTTGGGGACTAGCGGGTTGGAGACCCAGTACTTC
J gene: TRBJ2-5
CDR3 length: 15
D gene: TRBD2
V gene: TRBV12-5
clone size: NA

CDR3 protein: CASSLFPGSYGYTF
CDR3 DNA: TGTGCCAGCAGTTTATTCCCAGGATCCTATGGCTACACCTTC
J gene: TRBJ1-2
CDR3 length: 14
D gene: NA
V gene: TRBV27
clone size: NA

CDR3 protein: CASSLERTGGEKLFF
CDR3 DNA: TGCGCCAGCAGCTTGGAACGGACAGGGGGTGAAAAACTGTTTTTT
J gene: TRBJ1-4
CDR3 length: 15
D gene: TRBD1
V gene: TRBV5-1
clone size: NA

CDR3 protein: CASSFQGRSQYF
CDR3 DNA: TGTGCCAGCAGCTTCCAGGGGAGATCGCAGTATTTT
J gene: TRBJ2-3
CDR3 length: 12
D gene: NA
V gene: TRBV5-6
clone size: NA

CDR3 protein: CASSLLAEGIGEQFF
CDR3 DNA: TGTGCCAGCAGTTTGCTAGCGGAAGGGATTGGTGAGCAGTTCTTC
J gene: TRBJ2-1
CDR3 length: 15
D gene: TRBD2
V gene: TRBV27
clone size: NA

CDR3 protein: CASSHRQGSEAFF
CDR3 DNA: TGTGCCAGCAGTCATCGACAGGGGAGTGAAGCTTTCTTT
J gene: TRBJ1-1
CDR3 length: 13
D gene: TRBD1
V gene: TRBV6-5
clone size: NA

CDR3 protein: CATSEAGTGEQETQYF
CDR3 DNA: TGTGCCACCAGTGAGGCCGGGACAGGGGAACAAGAGACCCAGTACTTC
J gene: TRBJ2-5
CDR3 length: 16
D gene: TRBD1
V gene: TRBV24-1
clone size: NA

CDR3 protein: CASSVGPSSYNEQFF
CDR3 DNA: TGTGCCAGCAGCGTGGGCCCGAGCTCCTACAATGAGCAGTTCTTC
J gene: TRBJ2-1
CDR3 length: 15
D gene: NA
V gene: TRBV9
clone size: NA

CDR3 protein: CASRRRTGGNYGYTF
CDR3 DNA: TGTGCCAGCAGGAGGAGGACAGGGGGCAACTATGGCTACACCTTC
J gene: TRBJ1-2
CDR3 length: 15
D gene: TRBD1
V gene: TRBV2
clone size: NA

CDR3 protein: CASSLRTSGGYNEQFF
CDR3 DNA: TGTGCCAGCAGCTTAAGAACTAGCGGGGGCTACAATGAGCAGTTCTTC
J gene: TRBJ2-1
CDR3 length: 16
D gene: TRBD2
V gene: TRBV7-3
clone size: once

CDR3 protein: CASSPLREESPLHF
CDR3 DNA: TGTGCCAGCAGTCCTCTCCGTGAGGAATCACCCCTCCACTTT
J gene: TRBJ1-6
CDR3 length: 14
D gene: NA
V gene: TRBV28
clone size: NA

CDR3 protein: CASSLVQARGAEAFF
CDR3 DNA: TGCGCCAGCAGCTTGGTGCAGGCCAGGGGCGCTGAAGCTTTCTTT
J gene: TRBJ1-1
CDR3 length: 15
D gene: NA
V gene: TRBV5-1
clone size: few

CDR3 protein: CASSRSGGDQPQHF
CDR3 DNA: TGTGCCAGCAGCCGAAGCGGGGGAGATCAGCCCCAGCATTTT
J gene: TRBJ1-5
CDR3 length: 14
D gene: NA
V gene: TRBV7-9
clone size: NA

CDR3 protein: CASSLREQELFF
CDR3 DNA: TGTGCCAGCAGCTTGCGAGAGCAGGAGCTGTTTTTT
J gene: TRBJ2-2
CDR3 length: 12
D gene: NA
V gene: TRBV5-8
clone size: NA

CDR3 protein: CAISPTGARSGNTIYF
CDR3 DNA: TGTGCCATCAGTCCGACAGGGGCCCGCTCTGGAAACACCATATATTTT
J gene: TRBJ1-3
CDR3 length: 16
D gene: TRBD1
V gene: TRBV10-3
clone size: NA

CDR3 protein: CASSGSAGTEAFF
CDR3 DNA: TGTGCCAGTAGTGGTTCCGCAGGGACTGAAGCTTTCTTT
J gene: TRBJ1-1
CDR3 length: 13
D gene: NA
V gene: TRBV19
clone size: once

CDR3 protein: CASSQYLQGDEQFF
CDR3 DNA: TGCGCCAGCAGCCAATACCTACAGGGGGATGAGCAGTTCTTC
J gene: TRBJ2-1
CDR3 length: 14
D gene: TRBD1
V gene: TRBV4-3
clone size: NA

CDR3 protein: CASRGTGINSNQPQHF
CDR3 DNA: TGTGCCAGTAGGGGGACAGGCATTAATAGCAATCAGCCCCAGCATTTT
J gene: TRBJ1-5
CDR3 length: 16
D gene: TRBD1
V gene: TRBV19
clone size: NA

CDR3 protein: CASSSGTVSYNEQFF
CDR3 DNA: TGTGCCAGCAGCTCCGGGACAGTGTCCTACAATGAGCAGTTCTTC
J gene: TRBJ2-1
CDR3 length: 15
D gene: TRBD1
V gene: TRBV11-2
clone size: NA

CDR3 protein: CAMARGMNTEAFF
CDR3 DNA: TGTGCCATGGCCAGGGGCATGAACACTGAAGCTTTCTTT
J gene: TRBJ1-1
CDR3 length: 13
D gene: NA
V gene: TRBV6-6
clone size: NA

CDR3 protein: CASSLPGRQTDYEQYF
CDR3 DNA: TGTGCCAGCAGTTTGCCCGGACGGCAGACAGACTACGAGCAGTACTTC
J gene: TRBJ2-7
CDR3 length: 16
D gene: NA
V gene: TRBV28
clone size: NA

CDR3 protein: CASSLIENQPQHF
CDR3 DNA: TGTGCCAGCAGTTTGATAGAGAATCAGCCCCAGCATTTT
J gene: TRBJ1-5
CDR3 length: 13
D gene: NA
V gene: TRBV12-3/TRBV12-4
clone size: NA

CDR3 protein: CASSIRDTNTEAFF
CDR3 DNA: TGTGCCAGTAGTATAAGAGACACGAACACTGAAGCTTTCTTT
J gene: TRBJ1-1
CDR3 length: 14
D gene: NA
V gene: TRBV19
clone size: NA

CDR3 protein: CASSLGGAARYTEAFF
CDR3 DNA: TGTGCCAGCAGCTTAGGCGGGGCAGCCCGGTACACTGAAGCTTTCTTT
J gene: TRBJ1-1
CDR3 length: 16
D gene: NA
V gene: TRBV7-2
clone size: NA

CDR3 protein: CASSLGRYTIYF
CDR3 DNA: TGTGCCAGCAGCTTGGGGAGGTACACCATATATTTT
J gene: TRBJ1-3
CDR3 length: 12
D gene: NA
V gene: TRBV7-9
clone size: NA

CDR3 protein: CASSPRTSGRAQETQYF
CDR3 DNA: TGTGCCAGCTCACCGAGGACTAGCGGGAGGGCCCAAGAGACCCAGTACTTC
J gene: TRBJ2-5
CDR3 length: 17
D gene: TRBD2
V gene: TRBV18
clone size: few

CDR3 protein: CASSEMWRNTEAFF
CDR3 DNA: TGTGCCAGCAGTGAAATGTGGAGAAACACTGAAGCTTTCTTT
J gene: TRBJ1-1
CDR3 length: 14
D gene: NA
V gene: TRBV2
clone size: once

CDR3 protein: CASSFSLAEDYEQYF
CDR3 DNA: TGTGCCAGCAGCTTCAGTCTAGCCGAGGACTACGAGCAGTACTTC
J gene: TRBJ2-7
CDR3 length: 15
D gene: NA
V gene: TRBV7-2
clone size: NA

CDR3 protein: CASSLEGTSGLRGTQYF
CDR3 DNA: TGTGCCAGCAGCTTAGAGGGGACTAGCGGCCTCAGGGGTACGCAGTATTTT
J gene: TRBJ2-3
CDR3 length: 17
D gene: TRBD2
V gene: TRBV7-6
clone size: NA

CDR3 protein: CASRAFLDEQYF
CDR3 DNA: TGTGCCAGCAGGGCATTCCTGGACGAGCAGTACTTC
J gene: TRBJ2-7
CDR3 length: 12
D gene: NA
V gene: TRBV28
clone size: NA

CDR3 protein: CAICAPGTGELFF
CDR3 DNA: TGTGCCATTTGTGCCCCGGGCACCGGGGAGCTGTTTTTT
J gene: TRBJ2-2
CDR3 length: 13
D gene: NA
V gene: TRBV6-6
clone size: NA

CDR3 protein: CASSTGFTEAFF
CDR3 DNA: TGCGCCAGCAGCACAGGGTTCACTGAAGCTTTCTTT
J gene: TRBJ1-1
CDR3 length: 12
D gene: NA
V gene: TRBV5-1
clone size: NA

CDR3 protein: CASSEGARARSPLHF
CDR3 DNA: TGTGCCAGCAGTGAAGGGGCCAGGGCACGTTCACCCCTCCACTTT
J gene: TRBJ1-6
CDR3 length: 15
D gene: NA
V gene: TRBV6-1
clone size: NA

CDR3 protein: CASSPGGSSYEQYF
CDR3 DNA: TGTGCCAGCAGCCCCGGGGGAAGCTCCTACGAGCAGTACTTC
J gene: TRBJ2-7
CDR3 length: 14
D gene: NA
V gene: TRBV5-5
clone size: NA

CDR3 protein: CAWSVVGYGNEAFF
CDR3 DNA: TGTGCCTGGAGTGTAGTCGGGTACGGAAATGAAGCTTTCTTT
J gene: TRBJ1-1
CDR3 length: 14
D gene: NA
V gene: TRBV30
clone size: NA

CDR3 protein: CASSEVGGRAGELFF
CDR3 DNA: TGTGCCAGCAGTGAAGTTGGGGGGAGGGCCGGGGAGCTGTTTTTT
J gene: TRBJ2-2
CDR3 length: 15
D gene: TRBD2
V gene: TRBV2
clone size: NA

CDR3 protein: CASSLGDRGGLTQHF
CDR3 DNA: TGTGCCAGCAGCTTAGGTGACAGGGGGGGATTAACCCAGCATTTT
J gene: TRBJ1-5
CDR3 length: 15
D gene: TRBD1
V gene: TRBV7-6
clone size: NA

CDR3 protein: CASSPWGGEAYNEQFF
CDR3 DNA: TGTGCCAGCAGCCCATGGGGCGGGGAAGCGTACAATGAGCAGTTCTTC
J gene: TRBJ2-1
CDR3 length: 16
D gene: NA
V gene: TRBV14
clone size: NA

CDR3 protein: CASSLQGVDIQYF
CDR3 DNA: TGTGCCAGCAGCTTACAAGGGGTGGACATTCAGTACTTC
J gene: TRBJ2-4
CDR3 length: 13
D gene: NA
V gene: TRBV7-9
clone size: NA

CDR3 protein: CASSTNRDQPQHF
CDR3 DNA: TGTGCCAGTAGTACGAACAGGGATCAGCCCCAGCATTTT
J gene: TRBJ1-5
CDR3 length: 13
D gene: NA
V gene: TRBV19
clone size: once

CDR3 protein: CASSLAQGIGNTIYF
CDR3 DNA: TGCGCCAGCAGCTTGGCTCAGGGGATAGGAAACACCATATATTTT
J gene: TRBJ1-3
CDR3 length: 15
D gene: NA
V gene: TRBV5-1
clone size: NA